This TCR beta chain comes out of a study of T-cell reconstitution after alpha-beta-depleted transplantation in children (dated by TCRdb to 2015 to 2016). A note on the overall study: The study quantitatively tracked T-cell immune reconstitution after TCRalphabeta/CD19-depleted allogeneic hematopoietic cell transplantation in children using TCR repertoire profiling. General conclusions and limits of the study: The apparently early alphabetaT-cell count recovery about two months after transplant was reportedly dependent on only several hundred rapidly expanded clones derived from non-depleted graft cells. The frequencies of hyperexpanded clones fell over the following months, and after one year, T-cell counts and TCRbeta diversity were mostly attributed to newly produced T cells. In some patients, the high TCRbeta diversity seen at day 60 was put down to recipient T cells and intrathymic progenitors that had survived conditioning.

With regard to this clonotype: The antigen it recognizes is unknown. No quality values exist for individual bases; no much larger clone is one base distant.

The treatment or condition label for this specimen denotes: allogeneic hematopoietic cell transplantation with graft depleted of TCRalphabeta T cells and CD19 B cells. The children who served as transplant recipients had been given grafts of TCRalphabeta/CD19-depleted allogeneic hematopoietic cells. Receptor amplification or capture employed PCR. The sequencer listed for this sample is Illumina HiSeq 2500. Molecular barcoding was employed in the preparation of TCR libraries, with unique molecular identifiers being used to normalize TCRbeta repertoire quantification. TCRdb passed the public sequencing reads through fastp at Q25 and MiXCR, retaining productive beta sequences. Rows matching on CDR3 protein sequence are summarized as one entry with the most common DNA and genes. Recorded for this sample are some 840,000 distinct CDR3 sequences; 16% of them occurred a single time. The top ten hold roughly 4.8% of the sample.

Here V drops 4 bases and J drops 1 base, and the junction holds 9 bases not matched to any gene. CDR3 length: 17 amino acids, cysteine to phenylalanine. This entry keeps only the CDR3 DNA: 51 bases, framed from base 1. This specimen was PBMCs, mostly from graft donor cells, taken 360 days after TCRalphabeta/CD19-depleted stem cell transplant. This TCR was recovered from a male patient aged 5 to 17 who had a stem cell transplant for acute lymphoblastic leukemia, so the T cells may come from the graft donor. Recombination connected TRBV12-3 or TRBV12-4 to TRBJ2-2; 7 junctional bases match TRBD1. The CDR3 is CASSSPRRGRNTGELFF. DNA sequence: TGTGCCAGCAGTTCCCCCCGCAGGGGGAGGAACACCGGGGAGCTGTTTTTT.